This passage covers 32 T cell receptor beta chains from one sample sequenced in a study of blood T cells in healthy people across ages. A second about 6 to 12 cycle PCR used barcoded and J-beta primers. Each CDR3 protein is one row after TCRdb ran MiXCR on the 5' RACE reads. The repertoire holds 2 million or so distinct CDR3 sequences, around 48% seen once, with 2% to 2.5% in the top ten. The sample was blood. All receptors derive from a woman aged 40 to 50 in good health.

The CDR3 is CASSLTSGLGISPLHF. CDR3 nucleotides: TGCGCCAGCAGCTTGACCTCAGGGTTAGGAATTTCACCCCTCCACTTT. The rearrangement links TRBV5-1 to TRBJ1-6; the D gene is possibly TRBD1 (5 bases). Germline assignment: CDR1 SGHRS and CDR2 YFSETQ. This CDR3 region has 16 residues. The V gene lost 1 base and the J gene lost 9 bases, with 17 bases spanning the gap.

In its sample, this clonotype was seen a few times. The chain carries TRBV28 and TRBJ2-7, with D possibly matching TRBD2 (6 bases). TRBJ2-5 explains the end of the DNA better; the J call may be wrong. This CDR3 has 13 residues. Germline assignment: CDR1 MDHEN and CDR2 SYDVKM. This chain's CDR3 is CASSDPGVETQYF. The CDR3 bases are TGTGCCAGCTCCGATCCGGGGGTGGAGACCCAGTACTTC.

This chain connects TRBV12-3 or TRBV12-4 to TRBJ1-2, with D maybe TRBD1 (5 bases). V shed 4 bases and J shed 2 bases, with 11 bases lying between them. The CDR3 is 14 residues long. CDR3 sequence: CASSSRETNYGYTF. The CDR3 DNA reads TGTGCCAGCAGTTCCAGGGAGACAAACTATGGCTACACCTTC.

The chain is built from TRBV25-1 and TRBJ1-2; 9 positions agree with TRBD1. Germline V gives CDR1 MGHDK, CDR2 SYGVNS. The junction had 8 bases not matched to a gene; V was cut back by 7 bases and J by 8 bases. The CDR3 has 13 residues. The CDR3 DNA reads TGTGCCAGCACCGGGACAGGGCTTGGGGGCTACACCTTC. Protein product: CASTGTGLGGYTF.

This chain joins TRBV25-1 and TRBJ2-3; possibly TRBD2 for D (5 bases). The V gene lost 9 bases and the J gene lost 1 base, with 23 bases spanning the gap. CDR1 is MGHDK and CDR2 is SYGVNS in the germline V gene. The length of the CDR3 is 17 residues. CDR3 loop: CASDPPVRDRCTDTQYF. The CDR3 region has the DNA TGTGCCAGTGACCCCCCGGTGAGGGATAGGTGCACAGATACGCAGTATTTT.

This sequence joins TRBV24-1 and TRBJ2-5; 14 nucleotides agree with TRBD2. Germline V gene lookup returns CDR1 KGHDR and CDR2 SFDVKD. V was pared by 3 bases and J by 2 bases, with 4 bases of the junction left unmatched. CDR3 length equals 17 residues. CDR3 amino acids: CATSDVTSGGEQETQYF. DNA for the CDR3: TGTGCCACCAGTGATGTGACTAGCGGGGGGGAGCAAGAGACCCAGTACTTC.

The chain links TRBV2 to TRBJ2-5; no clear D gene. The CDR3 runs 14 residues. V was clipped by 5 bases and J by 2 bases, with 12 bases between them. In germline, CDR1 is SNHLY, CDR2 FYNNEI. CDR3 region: CASSPLGVQETQYF. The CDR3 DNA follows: TGTGCCAGCAGTCCCTTAGGAGTACAAGAGACCCAGTACTTC.

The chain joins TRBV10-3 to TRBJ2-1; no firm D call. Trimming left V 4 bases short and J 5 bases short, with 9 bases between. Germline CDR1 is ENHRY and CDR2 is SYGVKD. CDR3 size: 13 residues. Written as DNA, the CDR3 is TGTGCCATCAGTGCAGGTCTCCACAATGAGCAGTTCTTC. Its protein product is CAISAGLHNEQFF.

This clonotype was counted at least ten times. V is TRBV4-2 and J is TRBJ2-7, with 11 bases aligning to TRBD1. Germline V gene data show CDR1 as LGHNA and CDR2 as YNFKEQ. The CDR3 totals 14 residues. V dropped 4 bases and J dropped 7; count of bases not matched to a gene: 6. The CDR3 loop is CASSPGQGAGEQYF. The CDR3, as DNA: TGTGCCAGCAGCCCCGGACAGGGGGCAGGGGAGCAGTACTTC.

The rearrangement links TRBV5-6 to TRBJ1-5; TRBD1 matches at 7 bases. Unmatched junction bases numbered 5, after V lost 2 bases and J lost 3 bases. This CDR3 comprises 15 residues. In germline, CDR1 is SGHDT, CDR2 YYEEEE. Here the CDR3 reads CASSFGQDSNQPQHF. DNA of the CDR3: TGTGCCAGCAGCTTCGGACAGGACTCCAATCAGCCCCAGCATTTT.

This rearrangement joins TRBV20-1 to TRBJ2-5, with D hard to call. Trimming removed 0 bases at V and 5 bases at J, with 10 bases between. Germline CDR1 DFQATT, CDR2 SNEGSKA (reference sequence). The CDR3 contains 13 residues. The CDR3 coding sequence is TGCAGTGCTAGAGAACTACCGGCGGAGACCCAGTACTTC. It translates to CSARELPAETQYF.

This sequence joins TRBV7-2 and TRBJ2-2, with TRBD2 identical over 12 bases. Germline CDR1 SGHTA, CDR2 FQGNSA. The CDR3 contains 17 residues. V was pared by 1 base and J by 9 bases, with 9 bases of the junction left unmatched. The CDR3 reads CASSLEAASGGARELFF. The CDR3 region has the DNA TGTGCCAGCAGCTTAGAGGCGGCTAGCGGGGGGGCTAGGGAGCTGTTTTTT.

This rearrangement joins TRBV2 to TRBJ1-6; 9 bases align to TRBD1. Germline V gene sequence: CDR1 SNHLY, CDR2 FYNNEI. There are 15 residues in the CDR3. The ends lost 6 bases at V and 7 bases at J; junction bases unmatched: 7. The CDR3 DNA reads TGTGCCAGCAGGGAATACGGACAGGGGAATTCACCCCTCCACTTT. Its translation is CASREYGQGNSPLHF.

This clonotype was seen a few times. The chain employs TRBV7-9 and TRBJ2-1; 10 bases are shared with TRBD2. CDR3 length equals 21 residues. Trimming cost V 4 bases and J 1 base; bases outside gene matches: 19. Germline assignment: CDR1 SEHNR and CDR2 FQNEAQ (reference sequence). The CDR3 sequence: CASSSLATLPVSGGSYNEQFF. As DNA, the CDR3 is TGTGCCAGCAGCTCCCTAGCCACCCTACCCGTTAGCGGGGGGTCCTACAATGAGCAGTTCTTC.

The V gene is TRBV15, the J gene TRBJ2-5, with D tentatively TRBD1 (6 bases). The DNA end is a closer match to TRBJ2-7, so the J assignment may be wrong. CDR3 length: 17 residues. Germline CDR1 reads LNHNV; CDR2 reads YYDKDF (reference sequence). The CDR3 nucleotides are TGTGCCACCAGCAGGGACCTCGCGGCGCAGGGGACGAACGAGCAGTACTTC. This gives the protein CATSRDLAAQGTNEQYF.

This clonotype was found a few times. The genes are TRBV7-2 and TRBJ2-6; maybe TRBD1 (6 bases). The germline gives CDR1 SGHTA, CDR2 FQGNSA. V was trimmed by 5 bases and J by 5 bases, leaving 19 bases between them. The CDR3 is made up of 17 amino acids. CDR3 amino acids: CASSQGPRNLRANVLTF. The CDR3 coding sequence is TGTGCCAGCAGCCAGGGGCCCCGTAATCTTAGGGCCAACGTCCTGACTTTC.

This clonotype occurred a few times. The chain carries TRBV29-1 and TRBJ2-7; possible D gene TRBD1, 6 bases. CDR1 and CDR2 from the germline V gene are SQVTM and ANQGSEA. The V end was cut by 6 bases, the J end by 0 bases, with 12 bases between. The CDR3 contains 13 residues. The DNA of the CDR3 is TGCAGCGTAACGGACAGAAGCTCCTACGAGCAGTACTTC. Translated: CSVTDRSSYEQYF.

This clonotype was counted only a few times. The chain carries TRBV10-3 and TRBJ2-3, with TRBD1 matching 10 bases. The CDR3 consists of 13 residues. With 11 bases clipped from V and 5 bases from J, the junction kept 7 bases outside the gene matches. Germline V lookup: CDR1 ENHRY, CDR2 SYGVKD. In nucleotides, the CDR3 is TGTGCCGCGCGACAGGGGGCTGGAGATACGCAGTATTTT. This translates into CAARQGAGDTQYF.

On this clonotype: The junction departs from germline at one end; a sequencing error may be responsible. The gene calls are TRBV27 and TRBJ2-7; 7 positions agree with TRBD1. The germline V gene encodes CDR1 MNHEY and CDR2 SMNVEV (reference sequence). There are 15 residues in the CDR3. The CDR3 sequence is CANSWDPTGLYEQYF. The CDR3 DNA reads TGTGCCAACAGTTGGGACCCGACAGGGCTATACGAGCAGTACTTC.

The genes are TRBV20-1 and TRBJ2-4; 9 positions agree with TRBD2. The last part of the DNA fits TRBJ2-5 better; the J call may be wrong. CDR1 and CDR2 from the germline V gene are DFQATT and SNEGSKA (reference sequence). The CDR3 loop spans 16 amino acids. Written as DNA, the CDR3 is TGCAGTGCTAGTGACTTGGGGGTAGCGGGGGAAGGGACCCAGTACTTC. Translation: CSASDLGVAGEGTQYF.

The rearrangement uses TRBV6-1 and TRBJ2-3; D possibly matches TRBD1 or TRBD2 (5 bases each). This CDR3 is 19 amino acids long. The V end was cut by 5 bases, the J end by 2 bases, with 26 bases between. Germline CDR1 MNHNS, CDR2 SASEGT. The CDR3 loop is CASSPSYTGTSIVTDTQYF. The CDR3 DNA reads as TGTGCCAGCAGTCCCAGCTATACCGGGACCTCAATAGTCACAGATACGCAGTATTTT.

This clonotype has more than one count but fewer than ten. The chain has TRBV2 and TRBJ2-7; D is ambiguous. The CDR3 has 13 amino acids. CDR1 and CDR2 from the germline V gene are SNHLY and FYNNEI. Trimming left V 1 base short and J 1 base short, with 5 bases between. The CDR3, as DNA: TGTGCCAGCAGTGAAGACACGTCCTACGAGCAGTACTTC. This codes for CASSEDTSYEQYF.

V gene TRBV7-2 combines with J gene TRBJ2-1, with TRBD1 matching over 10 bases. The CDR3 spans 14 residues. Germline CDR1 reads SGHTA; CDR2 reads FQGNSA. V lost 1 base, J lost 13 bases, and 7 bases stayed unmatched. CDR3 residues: CASSLGTGGTIQFF. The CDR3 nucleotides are TGTGCCAGCAGCTTAGGGACAGGGGGTACAATCCAGTTCTTC.

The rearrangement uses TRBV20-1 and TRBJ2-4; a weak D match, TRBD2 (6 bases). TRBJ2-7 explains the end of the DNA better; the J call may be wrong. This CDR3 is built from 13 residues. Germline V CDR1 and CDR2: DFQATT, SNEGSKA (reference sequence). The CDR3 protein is CSARGDFTYEQYF. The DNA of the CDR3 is TGCAGTGCTAGAGGGGACTTCACCTACGAGCAGTACTTC.

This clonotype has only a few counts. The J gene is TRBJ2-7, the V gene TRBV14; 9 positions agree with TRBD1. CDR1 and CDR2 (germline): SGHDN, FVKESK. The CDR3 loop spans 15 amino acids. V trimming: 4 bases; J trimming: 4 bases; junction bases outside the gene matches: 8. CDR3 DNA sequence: TGTGCCAGCAGCCCGGACAGGGGCATGGAATACGAGCAGTACTTC. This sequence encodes CASSPDRGMEYEQYF.

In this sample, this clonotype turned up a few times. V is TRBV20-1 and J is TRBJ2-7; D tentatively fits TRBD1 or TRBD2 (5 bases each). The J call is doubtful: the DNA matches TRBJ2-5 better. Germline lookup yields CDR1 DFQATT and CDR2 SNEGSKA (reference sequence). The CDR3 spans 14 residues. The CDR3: CSARKGTTGETQYF. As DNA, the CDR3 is TGCAGTGCTAGAAAAGGGACCACCGGGGAGACCCAGTACTTC.

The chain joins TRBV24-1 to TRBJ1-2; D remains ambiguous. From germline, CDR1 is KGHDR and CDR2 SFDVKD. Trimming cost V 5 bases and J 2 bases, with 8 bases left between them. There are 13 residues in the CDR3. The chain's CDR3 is CATSGNWNYGYTF. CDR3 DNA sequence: TGTGCCACCAGTGGTAATTGGAACTATGGCTACACCTTC.

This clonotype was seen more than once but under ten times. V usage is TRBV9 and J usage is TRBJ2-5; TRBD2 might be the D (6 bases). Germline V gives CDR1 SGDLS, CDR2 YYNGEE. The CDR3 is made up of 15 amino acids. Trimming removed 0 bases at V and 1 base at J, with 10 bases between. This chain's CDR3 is CASSVAGGFQETQYF. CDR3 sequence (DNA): TGTGCCAGCAGCGTAGCTGGGGGGTTCCAAGAGACCCAGTACTTC.

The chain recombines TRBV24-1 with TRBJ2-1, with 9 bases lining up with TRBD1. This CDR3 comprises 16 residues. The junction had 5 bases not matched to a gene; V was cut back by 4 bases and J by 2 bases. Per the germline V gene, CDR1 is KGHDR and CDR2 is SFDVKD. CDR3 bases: TGTGCCACCAGTGACACGACAGGGGGGGCCTACAATGAGCAGTTCTTC. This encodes CATSDTTGGAYNEQFF.

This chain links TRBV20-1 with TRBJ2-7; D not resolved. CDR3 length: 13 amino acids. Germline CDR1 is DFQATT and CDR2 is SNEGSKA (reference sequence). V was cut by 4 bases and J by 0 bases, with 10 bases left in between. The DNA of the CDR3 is TGCAGTGCTACCGTGCTTAGCTCCTACGAGCAGTACTTC. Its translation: CSATVLSSYEQYF.

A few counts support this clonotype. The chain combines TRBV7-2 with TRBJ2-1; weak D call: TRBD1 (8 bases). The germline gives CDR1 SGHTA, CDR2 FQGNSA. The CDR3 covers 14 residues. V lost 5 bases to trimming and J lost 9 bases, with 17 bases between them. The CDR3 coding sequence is TGTGCCAGCAGCGTACAGGGGGGGAGTGGTGAGCAGTTCTTC. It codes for CASSVQGGSGEQFF.

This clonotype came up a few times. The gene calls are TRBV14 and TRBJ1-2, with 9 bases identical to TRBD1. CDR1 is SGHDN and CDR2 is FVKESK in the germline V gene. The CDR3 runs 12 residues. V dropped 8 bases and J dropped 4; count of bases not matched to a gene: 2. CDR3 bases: TGTGCCAGCGGACAGGGGTCCTATGGCTACACCTTC. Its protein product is CASGQGSYGYTF.